The 6 T cell receptor beta chains given below trace back to one sample, sequenced in a study of CD8+ T cells in alopecia areata. Reverse transcribed after extraction, RNA yielded cDNA as the sequencing template. The protocol was immunoSEQ multiplex PCR, while the TCRdb copy is restricted to in-frame clones and leaves out a portion. The sample has 170,000 or so clones, around 60% seen once. Treatment reported: oral pan-JAK inhibitor, 5-10 mg twice daily. Sequencing used CD8+ T cells sorted from blood, obtained at week 24, from a patient treated with tofacitinib. The receptors shown here come from a human donor with alopecia areata.

In this sample, this clone turned up a few times. The gene calls are TRBV2 and TRBJ2-2, with TRBD2 as a possible D gene (5 bases). The CDR3 sequence is 14 residues long. Germline assignment: CDR1 SNHLY and CDR2 FYNNEI. The V gene lost 6 bases and the J gene lost 3 bases, with 11 bases spanning the gap. Here the CDR3 reads CASRRVGDTGELFF. CDR3 DNA: TGTGCCAGCAGGCGGGTGGGAGACACCGGGGAGCTGTTTTTT.

The chain couples TRBV12-5 to TRBJ1-3; D perhaps matches TRBD1 (5 bases). Germline loops: CDR1 LGHNT, CDR2 FRNRAP. CDR3 length: 11 residues. The V gene lost 3 bases and the J gene lost 10 bases, with 7 bases spanning the gap. This chain's CDR3 is CASGFAGTIYF. The CDR3 coding sequence is TGTGCTAGTGGTTTCGCAGGGACCATATATTTT.

This clone was observed a few times. The genes are TRBV15 and TRBJ2-3; D unclear. CDR3 size: 12 residues. Germline CDR1 and CDR2: LNHNV and YYDKDF (reference sequence). Trimming left V 11 bases short and J 4 bases short, with 13 bases between. The DNA of the CDR3 is TGTGCCGCGCTAGGAAGCGCAGATACGCAGTATTTT. It translates to CAALGSADTQYF. The whole variable domain, filled in from reference TRBV15 and TRBJ2-3, reads DAMVIQNPRYQVTQFGKPVTLSCSQTLNHNVMYWYQQKSSQAPKLLFHYYDKDFNNEADTPDNFQSRRPNTSFCFLDIRSPGLGDTAMYLCAALGSADTQYFGPGTRLTVL.

The rearrangement joins TRBV27 to TRBJ2-7; possibly TRBD2 for D (6 bases). CDR1 is MNHEY, CDR2 SMNVEV, per germline (reference sequence). V lost 6 bases and J 1 base, leaving 13 bases between the germline ends. This CDR3 is built from 14 residues. Here the CDR3 reads CASRGGAVSYEQYF. The CDR3 nucleotides are TGTGCCAGCAGGGGGGGTGCAGTTTCCTACGAGCAGTACTTC.

This clone was seen a handful of times. The V and J genes are TRBV19 and TRBJ2-5; 8 positions match TRBD1. Per germline, CDR1 LNHDA and CDR2 SQIVND (reference sequence). The V segment lost 10 bases and the J segment 5 bases; nucleotides outside the gene matches: 12. The CDR3 runs to 14 residues. The CDR3 DNA reads as TGTGCCACCGAGAGCGACAGGGGTGGGGAGACCCAGTACTTC. The encoded protein is CATESDRGGETQYF.

This clone has more than one count but fewer than ten. Written as DNA, the CDR3 is TGTGCCAGCAGCCCAAACCCCGGAGGGACAGATACGCAGTATTTT. Amino acids: CASSPNPGGTDTQYF. The chain has TRBV27 and TRBJ2-3, with a tentative D call TRBD2 (6 bases). Trimming stripped 6 bases from V and 3 bases from J, with 16 bases between. The CDR3 runs to 15 residues. CDR1 is MNHEY and CDR2 is SMNVEV in the germline V gene (reference sequence).